This is a list of T cell receptor beta chains from one sample in a study of spatial heterogeneity in lung cancer. TCRdb analysed the 5' RACE reads with MiXCR anew, one entry per CDR3 protein. The repertoire holds some 20,000 distinct CDR3 sequences, with 3% to 3.5% as singletons. Material: PBMCs, obtained at surgery. The origin of the receptors is a female donor with early-stage non-small cell lung cancer. Both conserved end residues are part of each CDR3. A D gene is named only where the DNA matches it firmly. Clone sizes are given selectively: once, few, many, or a class where the clone is expanded.

size	J	V	D	DNA	CDR3
many	TRBJ2-4	TRBV18	-	TGTGCCAGCTCACCGGCCAGCCTAGCCAAAAACATTCAGTACTTC	CASSPASLAKNIQYF
many	TRBJ1-2	TRBV11-2	-	TGTGCCAGCAGAAACCCGGGCCGGGCGCTCTATGGCTACACCTTC	CASRNPGRALYGYTF
many	TRBJ2-3	TRBV9	TRBD2	TGTGCCAGCCAACAGACTAGCGGAAGCACAGATACGCAGTATTTT	CASQQTSGSTDTQYF
many	TRBJ1-5	TRBV7-9	-	TGTGCCAGCAGCTTAGGGGGGACTCAGCCCCAGCATTTT	CASSLGGTQPQHF
many	TRBJ1-2	TRBV5-6	-	TGTGCCAGCAGCTTAGCAGCGAACTATGGCTACACCTTC	CASSLAANYGYTF
many	TRBJ1-6	TRBV6-5	TRBD1	TGTGCCAGCAGTCAGGGGGACCCACCCCTCCACTTT	CASSQGDPPLHF
many	TRBJ1-6	TRBV5-1	-	TGCGCCAGCAGCTCCTCACGGGAGGCTCATAATTCACCCCTCCACTTT	CASSSSREAHNSPLHF
many	TRBJ1-4	TRBV5-1	-	TGCGCCAGCAGCTCGCAAGGACAGACTAATGAAAAACTGTTTTTT	CASSSQGQTNEKLFF
many	TRBJ2-2	TRBV7-9	-	TGTGCCAGCAGCACTCCCGCCGGGCAGGGGAACACCGGGGAGCTGTTTTTT	CASSTPAGQGNTGELFF
many	TRBJ2-2	TRBV4-2	-	TGTGCCAGCAGCCAAGACAGGCTGAACACCGGGGAGCTGTTTTTT	CASSQDRLNTGELFF
many	TRBJ2-1	TRBV20-1	TRBD1	TGCAGTGCTATAACGGGACAGCGGTACAATGAGCAGTTCTTC	CSAITGQRYNEQFF
-	TRBJ2-4	TRBV9	TRBD2	TGTGCCAGCAGCCCAGCGGGGGGCGCGGACATTCAGTACTTC	CASSPAGGADIQYF
many	TRBJ2-1	TRBV2	TRBD2	TGTGCCAGCAGTCCCCTCTCCGGGACTACTCTATACAATGAGCAGTTCTTC	CASSPLSGTTLYNEQFF
many	TRBJ2-2	TRBV6-5	-	TGTGCCAGCAGCCGACGGACGAGCCAAACCGGGGAGCTGTTTTTT	CASSRRTSQTGELFF
medium-sized	TRBJ2-7	TRBV29-1	-	TGCAGCGTTGAAGCGCAGGGGCTGAATCAAGAGCAGTACTTC	CSVEAQGLNQEQYF
many	TRBJ2-1	TRBV6-2/TRBV6-3	TRBD2	TGTGCCAGCAAGCTAGCGGGAGAATACAATGAGCAGTTCTTC	CASKLAGEYNEQFF
medium-sized	TRBJ2-7	TRBV29-1	TRBD1	TGCAGCCCTCTAGGGGAGGACCGGGACAGGCCCTACGAGCAGTACTTC	CSPLGEDRDRPYEQYF
few	TRBJ2-1	TRBV20-1	TRBD2	TGCAGTGCTAGAGATTTGCGACTAGCGGGAGCCGGCTACAATGAGCAGTTCTTC	CSARDLRLAGAGYNEQFF
many	TRBJ2-1	TRBV19	TRBD2	TGTGCCAGTAGTATCATGGCTAGCGGGGGCTCCTACAATGAGCAGTTCTTC	CASSIMASGGSYNEQFF
many	TRBJ2-1	TRBV6-2/TRBV6-3	-	TGTGCCAGCAGTTACTTCGAGAGGGGGGGTGAGCAGTTCTTC	CASSYFERGGEQFF
few	TRBJ1-5	TRBV19	-	TGTGCCAGTATATGGACTGATCTGGCGAATAGCAATCAGCCCCAGCATTTT	CASIWTDLANSNQPQHF
many	TRBJ1-1	TRBV2	-	TGTGCCAGCAGTGGGAGAGTCGCTTTCTTT	CASSGRVAFF
many	TRBJ2-7	TRBV7-8	TRBD1	TGTGCCAGCAGCTTAGACAGGGGATTGAGGCTCGAGCAGTACTTC	CASSLDRGLRLEQYF
many	TRBJ2-7	TRBV7-9	TRBD2	TGTGCCACGGGGAGGGGTGGCTACGAGCAGTACTTC	CATGRGGYEQYF
many	TRBJ2-2	TRBV4-2	-	TGTGCCAGCAGCCAGGAGACCGTGTTAGGGAATACCGGGGAGCTGTTTTTT	CASSQETVLGNTGELFF
many	TRBJ1-2	TRBV20-1	-	TGCAGTGCTAGAGATCGAAGACAGGAGGTTGGCTACACCTTC	CSARDRRQEVGYTF
hyperexpanded	TRBJ2-5	TRBV27	-	TGTGCCAGCAGTTTATCTGGGATGAGCCAAGAGACCCAGTACTTC	CASSLSGMSQETQYF
-	TRBJ2-3	TRBV7-7	TRBD2	TGTGCTAGCAGCTCAACCACTAGCGGGAGTGCAGATACGCAGTATTTT	CASSSTTSGSADTQYF
many	TRBJ2-7	TRBV9	TRBD2	TGTGCCAGCAGCGTAGGGGGAGGGCCCTACGAGCAGTACTTC	CASSVGGGPYEQYF
many	TRBJ2-5	TRBV7-2	-	TGTGCCAGCAGCTTAGGACAGTGGTGGGGAAAGCCCACCCCCCAAGAGACCCAGTACTTC	CASSLGQWWGKPTPQETQYF
many	TRBJ2-3	TRBV7-2	TRBD1	TGTGCCAGCAGCTTTGGACAGGGAACAGATACGCAGTATTTT	CASSFGQGTDTQYF
many	TRBJ1-1	TRBV4-1	-	TGCGCCAGCAGCCAAGTGATACAGGGAAACACTGAAGCTTTCTTT	CASSQVIQGNTEAFF
many	TRBJ1-2	TRBV10-2	-	TGCGCCAGCAGTGACGGACAGAGGGATGATGGCTACACCTTC	CASSDGQRDDGYTF
medium-sized	TRBJ2-7	TRBV11-2	-	TGTGCCAGCAGCTTAGATCCGAGCGTGCGTTACGAGCAGTACTTC	CASSLDPSVRYEQYF
many	TRBJ1-4	TRBV21-1	-	TGTGCCAGCAGCAGGGTGTACAGGGGAGACTTGGGCGAAAAACTGTTTTTT	CASSRVYRGDLGEKLFF
many	TRBJ1-5	TRBV20-1	TRBD1	TGCAGTGCTAGTGAGGGGACAGGGGGTCAGCCCCAGCATTTT	CSASEGTGGQPQHF
many	TRBJ2-5	TRBV4-1	-	TGCGCCAGCAGCGCCGTAGTACGTGAGACCCAGTACTTC	CASSAVVRETQYF
many	TRBJ1-6	TRBV7-2	-	TGTGCCAGCAGCTTGAGCTCCTATAATTCACCCCTCCACTTT	CASSLSSYNSPLHF
many	TRBJ1-5	TRBV19	-	TGTGCCAGTAGTATGGGGTCGGGCAATCAGCCCCAGCATTTT	CASSMGSGNQPQHF
many	TRBJ2-6	TRBV27	-	TGTGCCAGCAGTCCAGGGGTGGGAATGGCTGGGGCCAACGTCCTGACTTTC	CASSPGVGMAGANVLTF
many	TRBJ2-2	TRBV6-4	TRBD2	TGTGCCAGCAAGCCAACGGGAGGGCCACTGAACACCGGGGAGCTGTTTTTT	CASKPTGGPLNTGELFF
many	TRBJ2-3	TRBV20-1	-	TGCAGTGCTAGAGATTTAGGAGTCACAGATACGCAGTATTTT	CSARDLGVTDTQYF
many	TRBJ2-1	TRBV5-1	-	TGCGCCAGCAGCTTGGGACAGAGGGTCCAGAATGAGCAGTTCTTC	CASSLGQRVQNEQFF
many	TRBJ2-1	TRBV5-1	TRBD2	TGCGCCAGCAGCTTGAGCCCTAGCGGGAGGCATGAGCAGTTCTTC	CASSLSPSGRHEQFF
many	TRBJ1-1	TRBV2	-	TGTGCCAGCACCGCACTCACTGAAGCTTTCTTT	CASTALTEAFF
many	TRBJ1-2	TRBV10-3	-	TGTGCCATCTGGGGTTCGGGCAGGAACTATGGCTACACCTTC	CAIWGSGRNYGYTF
many	TRBJ1-3	TRBV5-1	-	TGCGCCAGCAGCCGGTACACCACGAGGGACAACACCATATATTTT	CASSRYTTRDNTIYF
many	TRBJ1-6	TRBV6-1	-	TGTGCCAGCAGTGATCCAGGGCCGGGTACACCCCTCCACTTT	CASSDPGPGTPLHF